Listed here are 32 T cell receptor beta chains from one sample, sequenced in a study of T cells after yellow fever vaccination. TCRdb processed the 5' RACE reads anew with MiXCR; each CDR3 protein has one entry. The profile shows some 70,000 distinct CDR3 sequences, more than 6.5% of them singletons. Sequenced here: CD8+ T cells sorted from PBMCs, sampled about 49 days after the first yellow fever vaccination. The receptors were sampled from a man aged 18 to 29 who received the YFV17D yellow fever vaccine.

The chain links TRBV7-9 to TRBJ1-6; TRBD1 matches 9 bases. Per the germline V gene, CDR1 is SEHNR and CDR2 is FQNEAQ (reference sequence). The CDR3 length is 16 residues. The J segment lost 9 bases and the V segment lost 3 bases, leaving 9 bases of the junction unmatched. The CDR3 nucleotides read TGTGCCAGCAGCTTTCTCCGGGACAGGGAGACTTCACCCCTCCACTTT. Its protein is CASSFLRDRETSPLHF.

This clonotype was seen more than once but under ten times. In nucleotides, the CDR3 is TGTGCCAGTAGTCCCACGGTTCGGGGGACGGAGACCCAGTACTTC. This sequence encodes CASSPTVRGTETQYF. The rearrangement uses TRBV19 and TRBJ2-5, with D possibly being TRBD2 (6 bases). Trimming pared 5 bases from V and 5 bases from J, leaving 18 bases between. CDR1 and CDR2 from the germline V gene are LNHDA and SQIVND (reference sequence). This CDR3 is 15 amino acids long.

This clonotype came up a few times. The chain combines TRBV4-2 with TRBJ2-2, with D tentatively TRBD2 (6 bases). Deletions cut 1 base from V and 2 bases from J, with 17 bases between. The CDR3 has 18 amino acids. From germline, CDR1 is LGHNA and CDR2 YNFKEQ. CDR3 region: CASSQVEIAGPNTGELFF. Here the CDR3 DNA reads TGTGCCAGCAGCCAAGTGGAGATTGCGGGGCCAAACACCGGGGAGCTGTTTTTT.

This clonotype was counted ten times or more. V usage is TRBV4-1 and J usage is TRBJ1-2; TRBD1 agrees at 9 bases. The CDR3 covers 14 residues. Unmatched junction bases numbered 4, after V lost 1 base and J lost 7 bases. Germline loops: CDR1 MGHRA, CDR2 YSYEKL. Written as DNA, the CDR3 is TGCGCCAGCAGCCAAGGGGACAGGGCGGGTGGCTACACCTTC. As protein: CASSQGDRAGGYTF.

The chain is built from TRBV12-3 or TRBV12-4 and TRBJ2-7; D is tentatively TRBD1 or TRBD2 (5 bases each). This CDR3 comprises 13 residues. V lost 7 bases, J lost 1 base, and 11 bases lay in between. The CDR3 spells CASKRGPSYEQYF. DNA for the CDR3: TGTGCCAGCAAGAGGGGACCGTCCTACGAGCAGTACTTC.

This clonotype was observed at least ten times. V gene TRBV5-6 combines with J gene TRBJ2-2, with TRBD2 as a possible D gene (5 bases). CDR3 length equals 16 residues. Trimming pared 0 bases from V and 1 base from J, leaving 10 bases between. Germline loops: CDR1 SGHDT, CDR2 YYEEEE. This CDR3 is CASSLEGAGNTGELFF. The CDR3 nucleotides read TGTGCCAGCAGCTTGGAGGGTGCGGGGAACACCGGGGAGCTGTTTTTT.

This clonotype was found a few times. The chain has TRBV7-9 and TRBJ1-1; TRBD1 is a possible D gene (5 bases). Per the germline V gene, CDR1 is SEHNR and CDR2 is FQNEAQ (reference sequence). V lost 5 bases, J lost 0 bases, and 13 bases lay in between. The CDR3 runs to 15 residues. The DNA for the CDR3 is TGTGCCAGCAGCAAGCCGGGACCCATGAACACTGAAGCTTTCTTT. This sequence encodes CASSKPGPMNTEAFF.

This clonotype occurred many times. This sequence joins TRBV5-6 and TRBJ2-4, with 9 positions matching TRBD1. Germline trimming cut 0 bases from V and 9 bases from J; bases unmatched to any gene: 4. The CDR3 consists of 14 residues. The germline CDR1 and CDR2 sequences are SGHDT and YYEEEE. CDR3 nucleotide sequence: TGTGCCAGCAGCTTGGGGGAGACAGGGGGCATTCAGTACTTC. This encodes CASSLGETGGIQYF.

In this sample, this clonotype turned up many times. This chain uses TRBV28 with TRBJ2-1; D gene uncertain. Germline assignment: CDR1 MDHEN and CDR2 SYDVKM. Trimming removed 3 bases from V and 7 bases from J, with 13 bases in between. The CDR3 is made up of 14 amino acids. The CDR3 sequence is CASSLWDLGNEQFF. CDR3 coding DNA: TGTGCCAGCAGTTTGTGGGATCTAGGAAATGAGCAGTTCTTC.

This clonotype was recorded many times. This chain links TRBV5-1 with TRBJ2-2, with 7 bases lining up with TRBD2. The CDR3 runs to 15 residues. Germline CDR1 SGHRS, CDR2 YFSETQ. The V gene end was trimmed by 4 bases and the J gene end by 0 bases; junction bases not matched to a gene: 3. This chain's CDR3 is CASSDGLANTGELFF. The CDR3 DNA reads TGCGCCAGCAGCGATGGACTAGCGAACACCGGGGAGCTGTTTTTT.

This clonotype showed up many times. The chain carries TRBV7-9 and TRBJ2-5; D not certain. CDR3 length: 13 residues. Trimming pared 7 bases from V and 5 bases from J, leaving 14 bases between. Germline values: CDR1 SEHNR, CDR2 FQNEAQ (reference sequence). CDR3 bases: TGTGCCAGCATTCTCGGCCCCCGGGAGACCCAGTACTTC. It encodes CASILGPRETQYF.

This clonotype was seen ten or more times. V and J are TRBV6-5 and TRBJ2-1; 7 nucleotides agree with TRBD2. The CDR3 contains 15 residues. In germline, CDR1 is MNHEY, CDR2 SVGAGI. V gave up 8 bases and J gave up 4 bases; unmatched junction bases: 11. The CDR3 nucleotides read TGTGCCAGCCTGGGGGTCGGGGGGTATTACAATGAGCAGTTCTTC. It encodes CASLGVGGYYNEQFF.

This clonotype was counted ten times or more. The V gene is TRBV5-1, the J gene TRBJ2-1; no clear D. CDR1 and CDR2 (germline): SGHRS, YFSETQ. V gave up 2 bases and J gave up 6 bases, with 3 bases separating them. The length of the CDR3 is 11 residues. CDR3 sequence: CASSFSNEQFF. DNA for the CDR3: TGCGCCAGCAGCTTCTCCAATGAGCAGTTCTTC.

This clonotype was counted ten times or more. The rearrangement links TRBV6-2 or TRBV6-3 to TRBJ2-5, with D perhaps TRBD2 (6 bases). This CDR3 contains 15 residues. CDR1 is MNHEY and CDR2 is SVGEGT in the germline V gene. V was clipped by 2 bases and J by 5 bases, with 15 bases between them. CDR3 coding DNA: TGTGCCAGCAGTTACCCGGACTATGCGGGCGAGACCCAGTACTTC. This translates into CASSYPDYAGETQYF.

This clonotype was seen ten or more times. The chain has TRBV7-6 and TRBJ2-3; unclear D gene. CDR3 size: 15 residues. CDR1 and CDR2 from the germline V gene are SGHVS and FNYEAQ. V lost 5 bases and J 0 bases, leaving 12 bases between the germline ends. CDR3 residues: CASSPRRSSTDTQYF. CDR3 in DNA: TGTGCCAGCAGCCCGCGGCGATCTAGCACAGATACGCAGTATTTT.

This clonotype came up many times. The chain joins TRBV18 to TRBJ2-5; 9 bases match TRBD1. The trim removed 0 bases at V and 5 bases at J, leaving 10 bases unmatched. The CDR3 consists of 17 residues. CDR1 KGHSH and CDR2 LQKENI come from the germline V gene. The CDR3 coding sequence is TGTGCCAGCTCACCACCGATTCCACAGGGGGCAGGGGAGACCCAGTACTTC. It is translated as CASSPPIPQGAGETQYF.

This clonotype was counted ten times or more. This chain connects TRBV7-9 to TRBJ2-7; D could derive from TRBD1 or TRBD2 (6 bases each). Germline V CDR1 and CDR2: SEHNR, FQNEAQ (reference sequence). The CDR3 sequence is 16 residues long. With 4 bases removed from V and 1 base from J, the gap between germline ends came to 17 bases. CDR3 DNA: TGTGCCAGCAGCTCCCCCGGGGGACACAGATCCTACGAGCAGTACTTC. Its translation is CASSSPGGHRSYEQYF.

This clonotype was counted many times. The chain links TRBV6-6 to TRBJ2-7, with 7 bases lining up with TRBD1. V shed 6 bases and J 5 bases; nucleotides not matched to a gene: 7. The germline gives CDR1 MNHNY, CDR2 SVGAGI (reference sequence). The CDR3 runs to 13 residues. The DNA of the CDR3 is TGTGCCAGCAGCCCGATCCAGGGGGACGAGCAGTACTTC. This translates into CASSPIQGDEQYF.

This clonotype appeared many times. This chain uses TRBV4-3 with TRBJ2-3, with unresolved D. V was cut by 3 bases and J by 3 bases, with 13 bases left in between. CDR3 length equals 15 residues. Germline V gene sequence: CDR1 LGHNA, CDR2 YSLEER. Here the CDR3 DNA reads TGCGCCAGCAGCCATGAGAAGGACCGGACAGATACGCAGTATTTT. Protein product: CASSHEKDRTDTQYF.

This clonotype was observed many times. The genes are TRBV2 and TRBJ2-1; a possible D gene is TRBD2 (5 bases). The germline CDR1 and CDR2 sequences are SNHLY and FYNNEI. The V end was cut by 4 bases, the J end by 6 bases, with 16 bases between. CDR3 size: 15 residues. CDR3 sequence reads: CASSGLRGSGNEQFF. The CDR3 nucleotides read TGTGCCAGCAGTGGTCTTCGGGGATCAGGCAATGAGCAGTTCTTC.

This clonotype was counted many times. The chain carries TRBV7-8 and TRBJ2-3; a possible D gene is TRBD1 (5 bases). The CDR3 covers 16 residues. The germline V gene encodes CDR1 SGHVS and CDR2 FQNEAQ. V was clipped by 5 bases and J by 6 bases, with 21 bases between them. The CDR3 here is CASSTDWTLGVDTQYF. The DNA for the CDR3 is TGTGCCAGCAGCACAGATTGGACCTTAGGGGTGGATACGCAGTATTTT.

This clonotype was seen a handful of times. V and J are TRBV20-1 and TRBJ2-5; TRBD1 is a possible D gene (6 bases). The CDR3 is made up of 15 amino acids. Deletions cut 4 bases from V and 5 bases from J, with 20 bases between. Germline CDR1 DFQATT, CDR2 SNEGSKA (reference sequence). CDR3 residues: CSATIKLGQWETQYF. The CDR3 region has the DNA TGCAGTGCTACCATAAAGCTCGGACAGTGGGAGACCCAGTACTTC.

This clonotype was seen a handful of times. This sequence joins TRBV30 and TRBJ2-2; 9 bases align to TRBD2. In germline, CDR1 is GTSNPN, CDR2 SVGIG (reference sequence). The CDR3 is 16 amino acids. Trimming cost V 3 bases and J 2 bases; bases outside gene matches: 7. The CDR3 DNA sequence: TGTGCCTGGAGGGATTATAGCGGGAGCAACACCGGGGAGCTGTTTTTT. Residues: CAWRDYSGSNTGELFF.

This clonotype has a count of ten or more. The J gene is TRBJ2-1, the V gene TRBV5-1; D is possibly TRBD2 (6 bases). Germline V gene data show CDR1 as SGHRS and CDR2 as YFSETQ. V lost 4 bases to trimming and J lost 2 bases, with 22 bases between them. The CDR3 length is 18 residues. CDR3 sequence reads: CASSPPCIGGCPYNEQFF. The CDR3, as DNA: TGCGCCAGCAGCCCACCGTGCATTGGGGGGTGTCCCTACAATGAGCAGTTCTTC.

Many counts were recorded for this clonotype. The chain carries TRBV11-2 and TRBJ1-2; unclear D gene. Germline-derived CDR1 and CDR2 are SGHAT and FQNNGV. Trimming removed 0 bases from V and 4 bases from J, with 9 bases in between. The CDR3 has 14 amino acids. The CDR3 nucleotides are TGTGCCAGCAGCTTAGAAGGATATGGCTATGGCTACACCTTC. It is translated as CASSLEGYGYGYTF.

Many counts were recorded for this clonotype. V and J are TRBV7-2 and TRBJ1-2; D is uncertain. The ends were cut back, 8 bases at V and 8 bases at J, with 15 bases in the middle. CDR1 is SGHTA and CDR2 is FQGNSA in the germline V gene. The CDR3 has 12 amino acids. CDR3: CASGLGGSGYTF. CDR3 nucleotides: TGTGCCAGCGGATTGGGAGGGAGCGGCTACACCTTC.

This clonotype was observed at least ten times. This chain uses TRBV4-3 with TRBJ2-2, with 7 bases lining up with TRBD1. This CDR3 has 15 amino acids. The V gene end was trimmed by 5 bases and the J gene end by 0 bases; junction bases not matched to a gene: 3. Germline V gene lookup returns CDR1 LGHNA and CDR2 YSLEER. This CDR3 reads CASSWTGSNTGELFF. CDR3 nucleotide sequence: TGCGCCAGCAGCTGGACAGGATCGAACACCGGGGAGCTGTTTTTT.

In this sample, this clonotype turned up a few times. The J gene is TRBJ1-2, the V gene TRBV20-1; 7 nucleotides align to TRBD1. CDR1 DFQATT and CDR2 SNEGSKA come from the germline V gene (reference sequence). The ends lost 5 bases at V and 7 bases at J; junction bases unmatched: 10. The CDR3 sequence is 13 residues long. The CDR3 protein is CSARFGAGGGYTF. In DNA form, the CDR3 reads TGCAGTGCTCGCTTCGGGGCAGGGGGTGGCTACACCTTC.

The chain carries TRBV27 and TRBJ2-7; 7 bases line up with TRBD1. V dropped 8 bases and J dropped 6; count of bases not matched to a gene: 13. CDR1 MNHEY and CDR2 SMNVEV come from the germline V gene (reference sequence). This CDR3 has 14 residues. The CDR3 protein is CASGYRGRVGEQYF. CDR3 sequence (DNA): TGTGCCAGCGGGTACAGGGGACGGGTCGGCGAGCAGTACTTC.

The sample holds many counts of this clonotype. CDR3 sequence (DNA): TGTGCCAGCTCTCTAGGGGGGTGGAACATTCAGTACTTC. Protein: CASSLGGWNIQYF. The chain employs TRBV27 and TRBJ2-4, with D tentatively TRBD1 or TRBD2 (6 bases each). Germline V CDR1 and CDR2: MNHEY, SMNVEV (reference sequence). Between the trimmed V and J ends, which lost 8 bases and 7 bases, there was a span of 15 bases. This CDR3 has 13 amino acids.

In its sample, this clonotype was seen many times. This sequence joins TRBV16 and TRBJ2-2; a weak D match, TRBD2 (5 bases). From germline, CDR1 is KGHSY and CDR2 FQNENV. The CDR3 length is 13 residues. V gave up 4 bases and J gave up 4 bases, with 7 bases separating them. The CDR3 sequence: CASSREGTGELFF. The CDR3 coding sequence is TGTGCCAGCAGCCGCGAGGGCACCGGGGAGCTGTTTTTT.

This clonotype was picked up many times. The chain joins TRBV4-3 to TRBJ2-1, with 8 bases fitting TRBD1. The trim removed 4 bases at V and 5 bases at J, leaving 7 bases unmatched. This CDR3 is built from 15 residues. Germline V gene data show CDR1 as LGHNA and CDR2 as YSLEER. CDR3 coding DNA: TGCGCCAGCAGCCTCGACAGGGGCACTAACAATGAGCAGTTCTTC. This sequence encodes CASSLDRGTNNEQFF.